The present T cell receptor beta chain was sequenced within a study of PD-1 blockade in classical Hodgkin lymphoma. Overall study results and limits: Exclusion applied to patients who initiated nivolumab less than 1 year following ASCT. The diversity seen at baseline in complete responders resembled that of newly diagnosed patients.

As for this clone: Its antigen is undetermined.

V lost 2 bases, J lost 7 bases, and 9 bases lay in between. Germline V gene data show CDR1 as LNHDA and CDR2 as SQIVND (reference sequence). The CDR3 contains 13 residues. In every patient, relapse followed autologous stem cell transplantation, while exposure to brentuximab vedotin differed. Repertoires were generated with immunoSEQ multiplex PCR, while TCRdb's copy carries only in-frame clones and drops some. The sample lists around 9,900 clones, about 90% seen once, with around 14% in the top ten. The clonotype comes from a human donor with classical Hodgkin lymphoma. This specimen consisted of peripheral blood mononuclear cells (PBMCs), obtained at baseline. The rearrangement joins TRBV19 to TRBJ1-5; a possible D gene is TRBD1 (5 bases). DNA of the CDR3: TGTGCCAGTAGTATAAGGGACGGGCAGCCCCAGCATTTT. It translates to CASSIRDGQPQHF.